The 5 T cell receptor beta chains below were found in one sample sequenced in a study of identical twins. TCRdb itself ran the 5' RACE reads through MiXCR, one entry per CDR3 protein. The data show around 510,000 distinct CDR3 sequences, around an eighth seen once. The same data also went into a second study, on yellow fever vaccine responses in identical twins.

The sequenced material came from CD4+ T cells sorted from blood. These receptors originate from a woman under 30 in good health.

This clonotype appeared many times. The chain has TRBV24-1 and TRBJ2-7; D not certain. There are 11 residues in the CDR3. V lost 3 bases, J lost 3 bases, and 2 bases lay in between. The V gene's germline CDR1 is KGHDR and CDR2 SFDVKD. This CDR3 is CATSDDYEQYF. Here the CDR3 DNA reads TGTGCCACCAGTGATGACTACGAGCAGTACTTC.

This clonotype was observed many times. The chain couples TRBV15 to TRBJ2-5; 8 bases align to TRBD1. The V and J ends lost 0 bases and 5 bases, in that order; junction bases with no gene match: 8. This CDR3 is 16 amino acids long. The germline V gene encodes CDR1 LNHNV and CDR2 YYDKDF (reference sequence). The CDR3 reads CATSRDGTGLGETQYF. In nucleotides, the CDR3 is TGTGCCACCAGCAGAGACGGGACAGGACTTGGGGAGACCCAGTACTTC.

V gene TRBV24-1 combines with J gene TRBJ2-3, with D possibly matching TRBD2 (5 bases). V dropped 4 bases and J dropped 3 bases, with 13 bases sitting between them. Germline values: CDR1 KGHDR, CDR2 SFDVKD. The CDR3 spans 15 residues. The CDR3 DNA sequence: TGTGCCACCAGTGACCACCAACCGGGGACAGATACGCAGTATTTT. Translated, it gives CATSDHQPGTDTQYF.

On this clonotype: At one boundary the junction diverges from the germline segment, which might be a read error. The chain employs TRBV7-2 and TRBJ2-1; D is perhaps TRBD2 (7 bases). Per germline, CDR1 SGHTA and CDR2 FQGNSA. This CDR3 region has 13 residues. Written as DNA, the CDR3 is TGTCCCAGCCGACCGGGGGGCTCAAATGAGCAGTTCTTC. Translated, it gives CPSRPGGSNEQFF.

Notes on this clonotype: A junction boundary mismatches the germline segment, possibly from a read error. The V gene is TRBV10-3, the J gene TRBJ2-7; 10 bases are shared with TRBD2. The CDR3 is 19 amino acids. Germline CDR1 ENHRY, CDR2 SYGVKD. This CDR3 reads CTISLRASGSRRTSYEQYF. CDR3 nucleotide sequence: TGTACCATCAGTTTAAGGGCTAGCGGGAGTAGGAGGACCTCCTACGAGCAGTACTTC.